This T cell receptor beta chain was retrieved from a study of OX40 agonist ivuxolimab in advanced cancers. With respect to this clone: The target antigen is unknown.

Trimming pared 6 bases from V and 1 base from J, leaving 18 bases between. Per the germline V gene, CDR1 is MDHEN and CDR2 is SYDVKM. This CDR3 is 16 amino acids long. Study-level findings and limits: Averaged across samples, CD8+ T cells carried more expanded clones than CD4+ did.

Clones were sequenced by immunoSEQ multiplex PCR, and TCRdb holds only the in-frame ones, with some missing. The repertoire holds tens of thousands of clones, about 91% seen once, with 2.6% in the top ten. The origin of this receptor is an adult with an advanced solid tumor such as melanoma, head and neck, liver or kidney cancer. V gene TRBV28 combines with J gene TRBJ1-2, with D unclear. Sequenced here: CD4+ or CD8+ T cells sorted from blood, sampled in a trial of the OX40 agonist ivuxolimab. CDR3 amino acids: CASRSPIYLFNYGYTF. CDR3 sequence (DNA): TGTGCCAGCAGGTCCCCCATTTACCTATTTAACTATGGCTACACCTTC.